This record looks at one T cell receptor beta chain sequence and its context. The data are from a study of blood T cell repertoires in COVID-19. Study-level background: Samples taken during acute and convalescent COVID-19 were collected in the United States, Italy and Spain. In each case, the material was cDNA or gDNA derived from T cells, B-cell-depleted T cells, or PBMCs.

Measured with immunoSEQ multiplex PCR; TCRdb has only the in-frame clones, and not every one. Of approximately 200,000 clones detected, 85% appear once; the ten largest clones hold around a sixth. Germline values: CDR1 SGHNT, CDR2 YYREEE (reference sequence). Trimming cost V 2 bases and J 1 base; bases outside gene matches: 8. The CDR3 has 17 amino acids. The clonotype comes from a man in his forties or fifties who had recovered from COVID-19. The sequenced sample was PBMCs or T cells enriched from blood (not recorded which). This chain joins TRBV5-4 and TRBJ1-2, with 10 bases fitting TRBD1. CDR3 protein: CASSFKGQGPYNYGYTF. The CDR3 bases are TGTGCCAGCAGCTTTAAGGGACAGGGGCCCTATAACTATGGCTACACCTTC.